These 29 T cell receptor beta chains were all obtained from the same sample, sequenced in a study of T cells in localized non-small cell lung cancer. Here immunoSEQ multiplex PCR was the method, and the copy in TCRdb shows in-frame clones only, minus some. In the table there are some 64,000 clones, roughly 81% of which are singletons. The source was PBMCs, collected before any cancer treatment. These receptors were collected from a man aged 35 to 69 with stage II lung adenocarcinoma.

V gene TRBV19 combines with J gene TRBJ2-7; 12 nucleotides agree with TRBD2. The length of the CDR3 is 15 residues. Germline V gene sequence: CDR1 LNHDA, CDR2 SQIVND (reference sequence). Unmatched junction bases numbered 8, after V lost 5 bases and J lost 6 bases. CDR3 amino acids: CASSPETSGRSEQYF. The CDR3 nucleotides read TGTGCCAGTAGTCCGGAGACTAGCGGGAGATCCGAGCAGTACTTC.

The V call is TRBV5-4, the J call TRBJ2-5; no firm D call. The CDR3 has 14 residues. V lost 4 bases and J lost 2, with 12 bases in between. Germline lookup yields CDR1 SGHNT and CDR2 YYREEE (reference sequence). The DNA of the CDR3 is TGTGCCAGCAGCCTTGATAGGATTCAAGAGACCCAGTACTTC. Encoded protein: CASSLDRIQETQYF.

The V gene is TRBV7-6, the J gene TRBJ2-3; TRBD2 matches at 9 bases. CDR3 size: 15 residues. Looked up from germline, CDR1 is SGHVS and CDR2 is FNYEAQ. V was pared by 8 bases and J by 3 bases, with 9 bases of the junction left unmatched. CDR3 sequence: CASGPGGRGTDTQYF. CDR3 sequence (DNA): TGTGCCAGCGGTCCAGGCGGGAGGGGTACAGATACGCAGTATTTT.

The CDR3 nucleotides read TGTGCCAGCAGCTTAGCCCTAAGCGGAAACTATGGCTACACCTTC. Protein product: CASSLALSGNYGYTF. V usage is TRBV7-2 and J usage is TRBJ1-2; no definite D call. The germline gives CDR1 SGHTA, CDR2 FQGNSA. This CDR3 region has 15 residues. V gave up 0 bases and J gave up 2 bases, with 10 bases separating them.

V and J are TRBV4-1 and TRBJ2-2; D may be TRBD1 or TRBD2 (6 bases each). In germline, CDR1 is MGHRA, CDR2 YSYEKL. The CDR3 has 16 amino acids. The V end lost 0 bases, the J end lost 7 bases, and 15 bases lay between the germline ends. CDR3 region: CASSQDWQGRNGELFF. The CDR3, as DNA: TGCGCCAGCAGCCAAGATTGGCAGGGGAGGAACGGGGAGCTGTTTTTT.

This clone was seen more than once but under ten times. V gene TRBV5-6 combines with J gene TRBJ2-5, with a possible D match to TRBD2 (6 bases). CDR1 is SGHDT, CDR2 YYEEEE, per germline. There are 15 residues in the CDR3. The germline V and J ends were trimmed by 6 bases and 3 bases, with 18 bases remaining between them. CDR3 sequence: CASTPGRRGKETQYF. DNA of the CDR3: TGTGCCAGCACCCCTGGTAGGCGGGGAAAAGAGACCCAGTACTTC.

This chain joins TRBV4-1 and TRBJ2-5; 8 positions agree with TRBD1. This CDR3 comprises 14 residues. V was pared by 4 bases and J by 4 bases, with 5 bases of the junction left unmatched. CDR1 and CDR2 (germline): MGHRA, YSYEKL. In DNA, the CDR3 is TGCGCCAGCAGCCCACAGGGGGGCGTAGAGACCCAGTACTTC. It translates to CASSPQGGVETQYF.

The rearrangement links TRBV20-1 to TRBJ1-1; 7 bases agree with TRBD1. V lost 5 bases to trimming and J lost 9 bases; unmatched junction nucleotides: 6. CDR3 size: 11 residues. Per the germline V gene, CDR1 is DFQATT and CDR2 is SNEGSKA (reference sequence). CDR3 nucleotides: TGCAGTGCTTTATCAGGGGGGAAAGCTTTCTTT. Its protein product is CSALSGGKAFF.

This clone was counted only a few times. The chain recombines TRBV2 with TRBJ2-1; 7 bases agree with TRBD2. Germline V gene data show CDR1 as SNHLY and CDR2 as FYNNEI. Trimming took 5 bases from V and 6 from J; bases not matched to a gene: 1. This CDR3 is built from 12 residues. Here the CDR3 DNA reads TGTGCCAGCAGTTGGACTAGCAATGAGCAGTTCTTC. This gives the protein CASSWTSNEQFF.

The rearrangement links TRBV15 to TRBJ1-1, with unresolved D. Germline values: CDR1 LNHNV, CDR2 YYDKDF (reference sequence). V was clipped by 5 bases and J by 6 bases, with 13 bases between them. There are 13 residues in the CDR3. Written as DNA, the CDR3 is TGTGCCACCAGCTTCACCCCTGGGGCTGAAGCTTTCTTT. Protein: CATSFTPGAEAFF. Drawing the rest from reference TRBV15 and TRBJ1-1, the complete variable domain is DAMVIQNPRYQVTQFGKPVTLSCSQTLNHNVMYWYQQKSSQAPKLLFHYYDKDFNNEADTPDNFQSRRPNTSFCFLDIRSPGLGDTAMYLCATSFTPGAEAFFGQGTRLTVV.

The gene calls are TRBV6-1 and TRBJ1-1, with 7 nucleotides matching TRBD1. The CDR3 has 13 residues. The trim removed 10 bases at V and 1 base at J, leaving 6 bases unmatched. Germline CDR1 and CDR2: MNHNS and SASEGT. CDR3 loop: CATRQGRNTEAFF. CDR3 nucleotides: TGTGCCACCAGACAGGGACGGAACACTGAAGCTTTCTTT.

This chain links TRBV4-1 with TRBJ1-1; 7 nucleotides match TRBD1. V was pared by 1 base and J by 5 bases, with 4 bases of the junction left unmatched. The CDR3 totals 14 residues. Germline-derived CDR1 and CDR2 are MGHRA and YSYEKL. The CDR3 DNA sequence: TGCGCCAGCAGCCAAGTTCGCAGGGGGACTGAAGCTTTCTTT. It encodes CASSQVRRGTEAFF.

The J gene is TRBJ2-7, the V gene TRBV2; the D gene is possibly TRBD1 (6 bases). V dropped 5 bases and J dropped 5 bases, with 16 bases sitting between them. The CDR3 loop spans 14 amino acids. From germline, CDR1 is SNHLY and CDR2 FYNNEI. The CDR3 DNA is TGTGCCAGCAGTAAAGGGGCAACAGGGAACGAGCAGTACTTC. This encodes CASSKGATGNEQYF.

This clone is a singleton in its sample. This chain links TRBV28 with TRBJ2-2; 9 bases map to TRBD2. Germline CDR1 is MDHEN and CDR2 is SYDVKM. V shed 8 bases, J shed 1 base, and the junction held 2 bases outside the gene matches. This CDR3 has 14 residues. CDR3 in DNA: TGTGCCAGCCTTAGCGGGGGGAACACCGGGGAGCTGTTTTTT. This gives the protein CASLSGGNTGELFF.

The chain links TRBV6-6 to TRBJ1-4; D is unresolved. V was clipped by 6 bases and J by 4 bases, with 9 bases between them. Germline values: CDR1 MNHNY, CDR2 SVGAGI (reference sequence). The CDR3 runs 13 residues. CDR3 nucleotide sequence: TGTGCCAGCAGCCCCGGGGTTAATGAAAAACTGTTTTTT. Protein sequence: CASSPGVNEKLFF.

This chain uses TRBV29-1 with TRBJ2-2; D is perhaps TRBD1 (6 bases). Trimming cost V 6 bases and J 2 bases, with 13 bases left between them. The CDR3 has 14 residues. Germline V CDR1 and CDR2: SQVTM, ANQGSEA. In DNA form, the CDR3 reads TGCAGCGTCCTTCGGGACACAAACACCGGGGAGCTGTTTTTT. Translated, it gives CSVLRDTNTGELFF.

This chain uses TRBV5-1 with TRBJ1-2; a possible D gene is TRBD1 (5 bases). V was cut by 3 bases and J by 4 bases, with 10 bases left in between. This CDR3 spans 13 amino acids. CDR1 is SGHRS, CDR2 YFSETQ, per germline. The CDR3 DNA reads TGCGCCAGCAGCTCCCGACAGACCTATGGCTACACCTTC. Amino acids: CASSSRQTYGYTF. The full variable domain, its missing parts supplied by reference TRBV5-1 and TRBJ1-2, is KAGVTQTPRYLIKTRGQQVTLSCSPISGHRSVSWYQQTPGQGLQFLFEYFSETQRNKGNFPGRFSGRQFSNSRSEMNVSTLELGDSALYLCASSSRQTYGYTFGSGTRLTVV.

J is TRBJ1-2 and V is TRBV9, with D possibly TRBD1 on 5 matching bases. Trimming took off 3 bases at V and 4 bases at J, with 13 bases between the two ends. The CDR3 has 14 amino acids. Germline-derived CDR1 and CDR2 are SGDLS and YYNGEE. DNA of the CDR3: TGTGCCAGCAGCGGCCCCGGGACGGTCTATGGCTACACCTTC. The encoded protein is CASSGPGTVYGYTF.

The chain combines TRBV7-9 with TRBJ2-3; 10 bases match TRBD2. The CDR3 totals 19 residues. CDR1 and CDR2 (germline): SEHNR, FQNEAQ (reference sequence). The junction had 11 bases not matched to a gene; V was cut back by 0 bases and J by 2 bases. The CDR3 sequence is CASSLALMGAGGITDTQYF. The CDR3 nucleotides read TGTGCCAGCAGCTTAGCGCTGATGGGAGCGGGAGGGATCACAGATACGCAGTATTTT.

The chain uses TRBV7-8 and TRBJ2-1; 11 bases line up with TRBD2. The CDR3 contains 15 residues. CDR1 SGHVS and CDR2 FQNEAQ come from the germline V gene. The trim removed 5 bases at V and 5 bases at J, leaving 5 bases unmatched. The CDR3 sequence: CASSRTSGYNNEQFF. The CDR3 DNA reads TGTGCCAGCAGCAGGACTAGCGGGTATAACAATGAGCAGTTCTTC. The entire variable domain, with the rest obtained from reference TRBV7-8 and TRBJ2-1, is as follows: GAGVSQSPRYKVAKRGQDVALRCDPISGHVSLFWYQQALGQGPEFLTYFQNEAQLDKSGLPSDRFFAERPEGSVSTLKIQRTQQEDSAVYLCASSRTSGYNNEQFFGPGTRLTVL.

The chain has TRBV6-1 and TRBJ2-7, with 11 bases that match TRBD2. Trimming cost V 0 bases and J 0 bases; bases outside gene matches: 4. In germline, CDR1 is MNHNS, CDR2 SASEGT. There are 17 residues in the CDR3. This CDR3 is CASSEALGLADSYEQYF. The CDR3 coding sequence is TGTGCCAGCAGTGAAGCGTTGGGACTAGCGGACTCCTACGAGCAGTACTTC.

The chain couples TRBV9 to TRBJ2-2; maybe TRBD2 (6 bases). Germline-derived CDR1 and CDR2 are SGDLS and YYNGEE. The CDR3 extends over 15 amino acids. Trimming took 2 bases from V and 6 from J, leaving 14 bases between them. The DNA for the CDR3 is TGTGCCAGCAGCGTGGGGGACTTCGGGGCCGGGGAGCTGTTTTTT. Translated, it gives CASSVGDFGAGELFF.

J is TRBJ1-5 and V is TRBV5-1; 10 bases map to TRBD1. Trimming cost V 4 bases and J 3 bases; bases outside gene matches: 4. The CDR3 sequence is 15 residues long. In germline, CDR1 is SGHRS, CDR2 YFSETQ. CDR3 nucleotides: TGCGCCAGCAGCCAGGGGACAGGGGTCAATCAGCCCCAGCATTTT. Its translation is CASSQGTGVNQPQHF.

The V call is TRBV9, the J call TRBJ2-1; 9 bases are a match to TRBD2. The CDR3 extends over 18 amino acids. Germline CDR1 is SGDLS and CDR2 is YYNGEE. Trimming at V came to 3 bases and at J to 9 bases, leaving 19 bases not matched to a gene. The CDR3 DNA sequence: TGTGCCAGCAGCGCCCACTTAGGCGGGAGGGCCGAATCGGGTGAGCAGTTCTTC. It codes for CASSAHLGGRAESGEQFF.

CDR3 region: CASSPDGGVTEAFF. The CDR3 nucleotides read TGTGCCAGCAGCCCCGACGGGGGTGTTACTGAAGCTTTCTTT. The chain is built from TRBV9 and TRBJ1-1, with D possibly being TRBD1 (5 bases). In germline, CDR1 is SGDLS, CDR2 YYNGEE. The V gene lost 4 bases and the J gene lost 5 bases, with 15 bases spanning the gap. The CDR3 totals 14 residues.

In the case of this clone: Other DNA sequences from this sample encode an identical CDR3 as well. The J gene is TRBJ1-3, the V gene TRBV27; a weak D match, TRBD1 (5 bases). From germline, CDR1 is MNHEY and CDR2 SMNVEV (reference sequence). The V end was cut by 6 bases, the J end by 0 bases, with 12 bases between. The CDR3 length is 15 residues. In DNA form, the CDR3 reads TGTGCCAGCAGCCCAGGGACTGCCTCTGGAAACACCATATATTTT. This encodes CASSPGTASGNTIYF.

Only a few counts were recorded for this clone. The chain carries TRBV19 and TRBJ1-5; 10 bases match TRBD1. After removal of 6 bases from V and 5 bases from J, the junction contained 4 bases not matched to a gene. The CDR3 loop spans 14 amino acids. Per germline, CDR1 LNHDA and CDR2 SQIVND (reference sequence). CDR3 in amino acids: CASRGGQGHQPQHF. CDR3 nucleotide sequence: TGTGCCAGTAGGGGGGGACAGGGGCATCAGCCCCAGCATTTT.

The chain's CDR3 is CASSPSRDSYEQYF. CDR3 bases: TGTGCCAGCAGCCCCTCGCGGGACAGCTACGAGCAGTACTTC. V and J are TRBV28 and TRBJ2-7; TRBD1 is a possible D gene (7 bases). Trimming shortened V by 6 bases and J by 3 bases, and 15 bases separated the two germline ends. This CDR3 region has 14 residues. Germline CDR1 MDHEN, CDR2 SYDVKM.

This clone is judged medium-sized (0.01 to 0.1%). The V and J genes are TRBV29-1 and TRBJ1-3; 7 bases align to TRBD1. After removal of 6 bases from V and 0 bases from J, the junction contained 8 bases not matched to a gene. Germline loops: CDR1 SQVTM, CDR2 ANQGSEA. This CDR3 region has 15 residues. CDR3 loop: CSVIPGGASGNTIYF. The DNA for the CDR3 is TGCAGCGTGATCCCAGGGGGTGCCTCTGGAAACACCATATATTTT. Full variable domain (remainder filled in from reference TRBV29-1 and TRBJ1-3): SAVISQKPSRDICQRGTSLTIQCQVDSQVTMMFWYRQQPGQSLTLIATANQGSEATYESGFVIDKFPISRPNLTFSTLTVSNMSPEDSSIYLCSVIPGGASGNTIYFGEGSWLTVV.